This T cell receptor beta chain stems from a study of T cell therapy after organ transplantation. Across the study: Therapy products were autologous CMV-specific T cells, peptide-expanded for 2 to 3 weeks.

The study's findings and limits: Reconstitution after therapy seemingly combined transferred and product-undetected endogenous clonotypes. Poor CD8+ T cell yield may explain few expansions in nonresponders. Pretherapy CD8 clonality inversely correlated with its fold change after therapy.

Germline V gene sequence: CDR1 SGHDN, CDR2 FVKESK. This CDR3 has 15 amino acids. The junction had 9 bases not matched to a gene; V was cut back by 4 bases and J by 7 bases. Assay: immunoSEQ multiplex PCR; the TCRdb copy retains only in-frame clones and omits some. The repertoire holds 44,000 or so clones, with approximately 94% as singletons. Of note for this clone: Its antigen is as yet unknown.

This TCR was sampled from a human patient who had received a solid organ transplant and had CMV disease. The starting material was CD8+ T cells from blood, obtained before autologous CMV-specific T cell therapy. This rearrangement joins TRBV14 to TRBJ2-1; 8 bases are shared with TRBD2. The CDR3 DNA sequence: TGTGCCAGCAGCCCGGGCGGGGGGCGTAGGAATGAGCAGTTCTTC. As protein: CASSPGGGRRNEQFF.